The rows below give T cell receptor beta chains drawn from one sample of a study of CD8+ T cells in alopecia areata. The table came from immunoSEQ multiplex PCR; TCRdb's copy has only in-frame clones and leaves some out. The sample includes approximately 150,000 clones, 62% of them seen just once. The sequenced material came from CD8+ T cells sorted from blood. These receptors all stem from a human donor in good health. The CDR3 runs from the conserved cysteine through the conserved F or W. D genes are given only for firm matches. Expanded clones get a size class; other rows say once, few or many, or leave the size out.

V	D	length	size	J	DNA	CDR3
TRBV6-6	TRBD2	13	once	TRBJ2-5	TGTGCCAGCAGTTTAGCGGGGGTGGAGACCCAGTACTTC	CASSLAGVETQYF
TRBV5-6	NA	16	NA	TRBJ2-7	TGTGCCAGCAGCTTGAGACGGGGGACCCTGGATTACGAGCAGTACTTC	CASSLRRGTLDYEQYF
TRBV7-9	NA	13	few	TRBJ2-1	TGTGCCAGCAGCTCCCGGGCACAGGGAAATGAGTTCTTC	CASSSRAQGNEFF
TRBV7-9	NA	11	once	TRBJ2-2	TGTGCCAGTAGGGGCACCGGGGAGCTGTTTTTT	CASRGTGELFF
TRBV6-5	NA	15	NA	TRBJ2-7	TGTGCCAGCAGTTACTCTCCCCAGACCTCCTACGAGCAGTACTTC	CASSYSPQTSYEQYF
TRBV6-6	NA	15	NA	TRBJ2-7	TGTGCCAGCACGAGATCCGGGAGAGGGATCTACGAGCAGTACTTC	CASTRSGRGIYEQYF
TRBV4-1	NA	14	NA	TRBJ2-7	TGCGCCAGCAGCCAAGTCTTAGGATCCTACGAGCAGTACTTC	CASSQVLGSYEQYF
TRBV28	TRBD2	14	NA	TRBJ2-1	TGTGCCAGCACCCTAGCGGGAGGGCGATATGAGCAGTTCTTC	CASTLAGGRYEQFF
TRBV5-1	NA	14	NA	TRBJ1-3	TGCGCCAGCAGCTCCCCGACTGCAGGAAACACCATATATTTT	CASSSPTAGNTIYF
TRBV2	TRBD1	14	NA	TRBJ1-1	TGTGCCAGCAGTCCTTACAGGGGGGACACTGAAGCTTTCTTT	CASSPYRGDTEAFF
TRBV27	NA	15	NA	TRBJ2-1	TGTGCCAGCAGTTTTCAGACTAATTTTATGGTTGAGCAGTTCTTC	CASSFQTNFMVEQFF
TRBV4-2	NA	15	NA	TRBJ2-1	TGTGCCAGCAGCCCCCCGGGAGTAGCTTACAATGAGCAGTTCTTC	CASSPPGVAYNEQFF
TRBV25-1	TRBD1	15	NA	TRBJ1-2	TGTGCCAGCAGTGAATCTGTTTCAGGGGGGAATGGCTACACCTTC	CASSESVSGGNGYTF
TRBV4-1	NA	13	NA	TRBJ2-1	TGCGCCAGCAGCCAAGAGAGACGGATTGAGCAGTTCTTC	CASSQERRIEQFF
TRBV5-4	NA	13	NA	TRBJ2-7	TGTGCCAGCAGCTTGCGGGTATTGGACGAGCAGTACTTC	CASSLRVLDEQYF
TRBV7-3	TRBD1	16	once	TRBJ1-5	TGTGCCAGCAGCTCCTGGACAGGGAGAGAAGAACAGCCCCAGCATTTT	CASSSWTGREEQPQHF
TRBV13	NA	13	NA	TRBJ2-7	TGTGCCAGCAGCTCGGGGCCCGTTTACGAGCAGTACTTC	CASSSGPVYEQYF
TRBV30	NA	14	NA	TRBJ1-5	TGTGCCTGGAGTGCATCAGGGGTTAATCAGCCCCAGCATTTT	CAWSASGVNQPQHF
TRBV5-8	NA	14	NA	TRBJ2-4	TGTGCCAGCAGCCAGGTGTGGGGCCAAAACATTCAGTACTTC	CASSQVWGQNIQYF
TRBV7-2	TRBD2	14	NA	TRBJ2-7	TGTGCCAGCAGCCCCGGGACTATTATCTACGAGCAGTACTTC	CASSPGTIIYEQYF
TRBV5-1	NA	17	NA	TRBJ2-5	TGCGCCAGCAGCTTGCGGTCTAGGACGGATCTAACAGAGACCCAGTACTTC	CASSLRSRTDLTETQYF
TRBV29-1	NA	11	NA	TRBJ2-1	TGCAGCGTAGACAGTTACAATGAGCAGTTCTTC	CSVDSYNEQFF
TRBV29-1	TRBD2	13	NA	TRBJ2-1	TGCAGCGTACTAGCGATTAACTACAATGAGCAGTTCTTC	CSVLAINYNEQFF